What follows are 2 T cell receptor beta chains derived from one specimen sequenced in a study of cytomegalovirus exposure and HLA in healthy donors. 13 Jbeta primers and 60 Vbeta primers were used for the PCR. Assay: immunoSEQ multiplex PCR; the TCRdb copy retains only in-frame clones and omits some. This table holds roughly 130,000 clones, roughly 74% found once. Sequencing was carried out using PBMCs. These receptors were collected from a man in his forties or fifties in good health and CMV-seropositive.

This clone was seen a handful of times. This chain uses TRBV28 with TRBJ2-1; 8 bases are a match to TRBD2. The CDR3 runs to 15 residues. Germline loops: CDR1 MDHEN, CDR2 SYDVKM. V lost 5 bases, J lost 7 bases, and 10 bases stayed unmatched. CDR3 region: CASSDGGGRGNEQFF. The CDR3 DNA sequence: TGTGCCAGCAGTGACGGGGGGGGAAGAGGGAATGAGCAGTTCTTC.

The CDR3 DNA reads TGTGCCAGCAGCTTACCCCCGGAAGACAGGGGGCCTCTATACAATGAGCAGTTCTTC. Translating it yields CASSLPPEDRGPLYNEQFF. The rearrangement uses TRBV7-9 and TRBJ2-1, with 10 bases aligning to TRBD1. The germline V gene encodes CDR1 SEHNR and CDR2 FQNEAQ (reference sequence). The CDR3 is 19 residues long. Losses at the gene ends were 2 bases for V and 4 bases for J; bases not matched to a gene: 14.